Listed below are T cell receptor beta chains from one sample, sequenced in a study of T cell repertoires in cytomegalovirus infection. TCRdb re-derived calls from the reads in MiXCR, one entry per CDR3 protein. The table lists approximately 470,000 distinct CDR3 sequences, 42% of them singletons, with 35% to 50% in the top ten. These receptors' targets are unknown. Source: cultured PBMCs, taken from culture after CMV antigen stimulation. Source of these receptors: a human donor in good health (CMV status not recorded). Some clones in this sample may be carry-over from other donors' samples. The CDR3 runs from the conserved cysteine through the conserved F or W. The order of the fields is J gene, V gene, clone size, D gene, CDR3 protein, CDR3 DNA. A D gene is named only where the DNA matches it firmly. Clone size is shown for a subset of rows, as once, few, many or a class of expanded clone.

j_gene: TRBJ1-2; v_gene: TRBV12-3/TRBV12-4; abundance: few; d_gene: .; CDR3aa: CASSSTPRGGGYTF; CDR3nt: TGTGCCAGCAGCTCGACGCCCCGGGGAGGGGGCTACACCTTC
j_gene: TRBJ2-3; v_gene: TRBV2; abundance: .; d_gene: .; CDR3aa: CASSVLQAPDTQYF; CDR3nt: TGTGCCAGCAGTGTTTTACAGGCGCCAGATACGCAGTATTTT
j_gene: TRBJ2-7; v_gene: TRBV7-8; abundance: .; d_gene: .; CDR3aa: CASSLAGMQYEQYF; CDR3nt: TGTGCCAGCAGCTTAGCAGGGATGCAATACGAGCAGTACTTC
j_gene: TRBJ1-2; v_gene: TRBV20-1; abundance: few; d_gene: TRBD1; CDR3aa: CSAQRTGVRDGYTF; CDR3nt: TGCAGTGCCCAGAGGACAGGGGTTCGGGATGGCTACACCTTC
j_gene: TRBJ2-2; v_gene: TRBV6-6; abundance: .; d_gene: .; CDR3aa: CASSYSQALGGGELFF; CDR3nt: TGTGCCAGCAGTTACTCCCAGGCCCTAGGCGGCGGGGAGCTGTTTTTT
j_gene: TRBJ2-3; v_gene: TRBV7-6; abundance: .; d_gene: .; CDR3aa: CASSLSPGTGYTDTQYF; CDR3nt: TGTGCCAGCAGCCTGAGCCCCGGGACTGGGTACACAGATACGCAGTATTTT
j_gene: TRBJ2-7; v_gene: TRBV4-1; abundance: .; d_gene: .; CDR3aa: CASSQEGAVSYEQYF; CDR3nt: TGCGCCAGCAGCCAAGAAGGGGCAGTCTCCTACGAGCAGTACTTC
j_gene: TRBJ2-1; v_gene: TRBV7-2; abundance: few; d_gene: TRBD2; CDR3aa: CASSPDGTSGVNEQFF; CDR3nt: TGTGCCAGCAGCCCGGACGGGACTAGCGGGGTCAATGAGCAGTTCTTC
j_gene: TRBJ2-1; v_gene: TRBV6-5; abundance: .; d_gene: .; CDR3aa: CASTFLDEQFF; CDR3nt: TGTGCCAGTACTTTTTTGGATGAGCAGTTCTTC
j_gene: TRBJ2-7; v_gene: TRBV7-6; abundance: many; d_gene: TRBD2; CDR3aa: CASSAQLAGVEGVYEQYF; CDR3nt: TGTGCCAGCAGTGCACAATTAGCGGGAGTTGAAGGGGTGTACGAGCAGTACTTC
j_gene: TRBJ2-5; v_gene: TRBV7-9; abundance: .; d_gene: .; CDR3aa: CATSLFGGGRETQYF; CDR3nt: TGTGCCACCAGCTTATTTGGTGGGGGCAGGGAGACCCAGTACTTC